These T cell receptor beta chains were read from a single sample in a study of blood T cell repertoires in COVID-19. Data came from immunoSEQ multiplex PCR; TCRdb stores just in-frame clones and leaves some out. The sample holds more than 110,000 clones, 80% to 85% seen once. Sequencing was carried out using peripheral blood. These receptors originate from a human donor in a cohort sampled during active COVID-19. The CDR3 runs from the conserved cysteine through the conserved F or W. D genes are given only for firm matches. Clone size is shown for a subset of rows, as once, few, many or a class of expanded clone.

TRBJ2-3,few,TRBV5-1,TRBD2,CASSLRASGGSTDTQYF,TGCGCCAGCAGCTTGCGCGCTAGCGGGGGGAGCACAGATACGCAGTATTTT
TRBJ1-1,NA,TRBV5-6,NA,CASSPRTALLEAFF,TGTGCCAGCAGTCCCCGAACAGCTCTATTAGAAGCTTTCTTT
TRBJ1-4,few,TRBV6-1,NA,CASSVMASSAGEKLFF,TGTGCCAGCAGTGTAATGGCCTCATCAGCGGGTGAAAAACTGTTTTTT
TRBJ1-5,NA,TRBV11-2,TRBD1,CASSSRTGQGNQPQHF,TGTGCCAGCAGCTCTCGAACTGGACAGGGGAATCAGCCCCAGCATTTT
TRBJ2-5,NA,TRBV27,TRBD1,CASREWSGGEETQYF,TGTGCCAGCAGGGAGTGGTCAGGGGGCGAGGAGACCCAGTACTTC
TRBJ2-1,NA,TRBV28,NA,CASSPRVDGYNEQFF,TGTGCCAGCAGTCCTCGGGTAGACGGCTACAATGAGCAGTTCTTC
TRBJ1-1,NA,TRBV27,NA,CASSLEPRTTEAFF,TGTGCCAGCAGTTTAGAACCGCGAACCACTGAAGCTTTCTTT
TRBJ2-7,NA,TRBV19,NA,CASTRGYEQYF,TGTGCCAGCACAAGGGGCTACGAGCAGTACTTC
TRBJ1-1,NA,TRBV28,NA,CASSFGGDTEAFF,TGTGCCAGCAGTTTCGGCGGGGACACTGAAGCTTTCTTT
TRBJ1-2,NA,TRBV27,NA,CASSPTGNANYGYTF,TGTGCCAGCAGTCCTACAGGGAACGCTAACTATGGCTACACCTTC
TRBJ2-3,NA,TRBV18,TRBD1,CASSPGTGGTDTQYF,TGTGCCAGCTCACCCGGGACAGGGGGCACAGATACGCAGTATTTT
TRBJ2-7,NA,TRBV7-9,NA,CASSLRDKLQYF,TGTGCCAGCAGCTTACGGGACAAACTGCAGTACTTC
TRBJ2-7,NA,TRBV18,TRBD1,CASSQTAGQGSTYEQYF,TGTGCCAGCTCACAGACAGCTGGACAGGGTTCAACCTACGAGCAGTACTTC
TRBJ2-4,NA,TRBV5-1,NA,CASSVRAAADIQYF,TGCGCCAGCAGCGTCCGGGCCGCAGCGGACATTCAGTACTTC
TRBJ2-7,NA,TRBV6-5,NA,CASSSYPIYEQYF,TGTGCCAGCAGTTCCTACCCGATCTACGAGCAGTACTTC
TRBJ1-2,NA,TRBV20-1,NA,CSASAGGRGDGYTF,TGCAGTGCTAGTGCGGGGGGCAGGGGTGATGGCTACACCTTC
TRBJ1-2,NA,TRBV29-1,NA,CSVEDSTQNYGYTF,TGCAGCGTTGAAGATTCCACACAGAACTATGGCTACACCTTC
TRBJ2-1,NA,TRBV14,NA,CASSPRTGWTNYNEQFF,TGTGCCAGCAGCCCTCGGACAGGATGGACTAATTACAATGAGCAGTTCTTC
TRBJ2-5,NA,TRBV7-2,TRBD2,CASSLGLAGGEYQETQYF,TGTGCCAGCAGCCTAGGACTAGCGGGGGGGGAGTACCAAGAGACCCAGTACTTC